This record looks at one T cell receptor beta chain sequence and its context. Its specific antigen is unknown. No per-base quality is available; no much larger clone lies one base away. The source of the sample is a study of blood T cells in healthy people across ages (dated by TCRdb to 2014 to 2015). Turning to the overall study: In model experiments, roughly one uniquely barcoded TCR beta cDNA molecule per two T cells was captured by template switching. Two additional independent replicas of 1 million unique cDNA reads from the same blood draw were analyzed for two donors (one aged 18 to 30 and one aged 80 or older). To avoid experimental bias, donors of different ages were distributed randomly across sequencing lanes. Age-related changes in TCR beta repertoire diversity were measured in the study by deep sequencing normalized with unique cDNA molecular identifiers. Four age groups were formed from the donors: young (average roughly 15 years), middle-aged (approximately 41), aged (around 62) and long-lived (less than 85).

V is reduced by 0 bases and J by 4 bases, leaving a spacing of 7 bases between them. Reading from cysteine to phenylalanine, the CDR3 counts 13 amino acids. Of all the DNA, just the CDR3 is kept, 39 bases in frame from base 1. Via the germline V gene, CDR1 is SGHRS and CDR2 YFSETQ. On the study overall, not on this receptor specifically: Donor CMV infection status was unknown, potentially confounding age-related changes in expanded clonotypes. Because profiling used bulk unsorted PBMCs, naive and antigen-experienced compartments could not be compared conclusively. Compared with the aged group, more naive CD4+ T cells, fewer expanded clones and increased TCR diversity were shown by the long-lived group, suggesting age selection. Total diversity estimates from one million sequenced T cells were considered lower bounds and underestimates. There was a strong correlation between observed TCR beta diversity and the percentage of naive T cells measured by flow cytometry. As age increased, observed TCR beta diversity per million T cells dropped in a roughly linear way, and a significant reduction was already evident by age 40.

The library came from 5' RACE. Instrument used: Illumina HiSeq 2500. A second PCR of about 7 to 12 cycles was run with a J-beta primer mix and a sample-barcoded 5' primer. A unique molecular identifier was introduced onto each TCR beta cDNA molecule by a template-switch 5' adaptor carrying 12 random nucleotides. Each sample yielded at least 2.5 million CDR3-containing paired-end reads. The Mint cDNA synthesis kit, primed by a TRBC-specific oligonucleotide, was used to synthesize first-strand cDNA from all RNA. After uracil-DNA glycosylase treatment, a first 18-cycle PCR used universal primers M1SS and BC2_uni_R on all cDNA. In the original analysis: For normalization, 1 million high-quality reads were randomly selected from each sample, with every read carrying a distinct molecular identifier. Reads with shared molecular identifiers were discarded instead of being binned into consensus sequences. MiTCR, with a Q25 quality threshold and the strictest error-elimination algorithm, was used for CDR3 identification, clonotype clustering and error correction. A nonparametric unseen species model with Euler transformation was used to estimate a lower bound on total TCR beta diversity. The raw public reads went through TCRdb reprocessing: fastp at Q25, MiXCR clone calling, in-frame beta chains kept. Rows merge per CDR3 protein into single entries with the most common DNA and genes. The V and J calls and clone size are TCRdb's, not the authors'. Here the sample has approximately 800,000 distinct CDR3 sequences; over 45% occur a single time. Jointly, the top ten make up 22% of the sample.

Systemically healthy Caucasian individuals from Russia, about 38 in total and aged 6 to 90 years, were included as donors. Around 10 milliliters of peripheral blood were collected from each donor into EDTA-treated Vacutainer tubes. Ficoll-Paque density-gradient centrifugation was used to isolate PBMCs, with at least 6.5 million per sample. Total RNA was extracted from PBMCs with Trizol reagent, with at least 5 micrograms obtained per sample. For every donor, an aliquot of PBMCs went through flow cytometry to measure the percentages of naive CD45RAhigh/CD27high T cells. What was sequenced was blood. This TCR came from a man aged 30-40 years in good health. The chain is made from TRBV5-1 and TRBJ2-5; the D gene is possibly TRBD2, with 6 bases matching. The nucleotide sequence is TGCGCCAGCAGCTTGGCTAGCGCAGAGACCCAGTACTTC. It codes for CASSLASAETQYF.